These 29 T cell receptor beta chains were all obtained from the same sample, sequenced in a study of T cell repertoires in cytomegalovirus infection. TCRdb processed the reads anew with MiXCR; each CDR3 protein has one entry. The sample includes about 260,000 distinct CDR3 sequences, roughly 9.1% seen only once; the top ten take more than 13%. What was sequenced was PBMCs. The receptors derive from a human donor in good health (CMV status not recorded). Some clones in this sample may be carry-over from other donors' samples.

This clonotype was counted ten times or more. The rearrangement links TRBV7-2 to TRBJ2-3; 8 nucleotides match TRBD1. The CDR3 is made up of 14 amino acids. V was pared by 5 bases and J by 4 bases, with 5 bases of the junction left unmatched. Germline CDR1 is SGHTA and CDR2 is FQGNSA. The DNA for the CDR3 is TGTGCCAGCAGCCTGGGACAGGTTCCAGATACGCAGTATTTT. It codes for CASSLGQVPDTQYF.

A few counts support this clonotype. This sequence joins TRBV12-3 or TRBV12-4 and TRBJ2-7; no reliable D call. Trimming took off 5 bases at V and 2 bases at J, with 7 bases between the two ends. The length of the CDR3 is 12 residues. As DNA, the CDR3 is TGTGCCAGCAGTCCCCGGGCCTACGAGCAGTACTTC. It translates to CASSPRAYEQYF.

The sample holds many counts of this clonotype. This chain connects TRBV7-8 to TRBJ2-3, with 7 bases matching TRBD1. V was pared by 3 bases and J by 5 bases, with 11 bases of the junction left unmatched. The CDR3 totals 16 residues. The germline V gene encodes CDR1 SGHVS and CDR2 FQNEAQ. The DNA for the CDR3 is TGTGCCAGCAGCTTGCGGCCCAAGGGGGCAGGAGATACGCAGTATTTT. Its translation is CASSLRPKGAGDTQYF.

This clonotype was observed at least ten times. The chain employs TRBV6-1 and TRBJ1-2, with D maybe TRBD1 (5 bases). The CDR3 runs to 19 residues. From germline, CDR1 is MNHNS and CDR2 SASEGT. V lost 5 bases, J lost 0 bases, and 25 bases lay in between. The CDR3 loop reads CASSPRGTNKGSANYGYTF. In DNA, the CDR3 is TGTGCCAGCAGTCCCAGAGGAACCAATAAGGGGTCAGCTAACTATGGCTACACCTTC.

Many counts were recorded for this clonotype. The chain joins TRBV7-9 to TRBJ1-3, with D maybe TRBD1 (6 bases). CDR3 length equals 19 residues. V dropped 5 bases and J dropped 0 bases, with 23 bases sitting between them. The germline CDR1 and CDR2 sequences are SEHNR and FQNEAQ (reference sequence). CDR3 nucleotides: TGTGCCAGCAGCCGTCCCCCAGCAGGGGTAGGGAACTCTGGAAACACCATATATTTT. This sequence encodes CASSRPPAGVGNSGNTIYF.

This clonotype was observed at least ten times. Germline is not matched at one junction end, which may reflect a read error. This chain links TRBV4-1 with TRBJ2-7, with 10 bases identical to TRBD1. From germline, CDR1 is MGHRA and CDR2 YSYEKL. The CDR3 runs to 17 residues. This chain's CDR3 is CASSQDPLDRGFYEQYF. CDR3 DNA: TGTGCCAGCAGCCAAGATCCGTTGGACAGGGGGTTCTACGAGCAGTACTTC.

The V call is TRBV5-6, the J call TRBJ2-5, with TRBD2 identical over 9 bases. Germline V gene lookup returns CDR1 SGHDT and CDR2 YYEEEE. V was pared by 3 bases and J by 3 bases, with 3 bases of the junction left unmatched. The CDR3 consists of 14 residues. The CDR3: CASSSGLAKETQYF. The CDR3 nucleotides read TGTGCCAGCAGCTCGGGACTAGCCAAAGAGACCCAGTACTTC.

In its sample, this clonotype was seen many times. This chain joins TRBV28 and TRBJ2-7, with 8 bases aligning to TRBD2. This CDR3 is built from 16 residues. Losses at the gene ends were 8 bases for V and 0 bases for J; bases not matched to a gene: 12. The germline V gene has CDR1 MDHEN and CDR2 SYDVKM. The CDR3 DNA sequence: TGTGCCAGCCTCAATCCGGGGGCGGGAGGCTCCTACGAGCAGTACTTC. It is translated as CASLNPGAGGSYEQYF.

This clonotype was detected only a few times. The chain joins TRBV20-1 to TRBJ2-1, with D perhaps TRBD2 (7 bases). Germline V gene lookup returns CDR1 DFQATT and CDR2 SNEGSKA (reference sequence). The CDR3 has 14 residues. This CDR3 is CSSTGGGVENEQFF. The CDR3 DNA reads as TGCAGCTCAACTGGCGGGGGCGTGGAGAATGAGCAGTTCTTC.

As for this clonotype: Being one base from a much bigger clone, this may be a read error. The chain uses TRBV7-8 and TRBJ2-1; TRBD2 matches 7 bases. The CDR3 sequence is 15 residues long. Per germline, CDR1 SGHVS and CDR2 FQNEAQ. CDR3 residues: CASSLDGRDYNDQFF. Written as DNA, the CDR3 is TGTGCCAGCAGCTTAGACGGCAGGGACTACAATGACCAGTTCTTC.

The rearrangement links TRBV20-1 to TRBJ2-7; TRBD2 aligns across 7 bases. J lost 5 bases, V lost 3 bases, and 7 bases had no gene match. The CDR3 length is 13 residues. Germline V lookup: CDR1 DFQATT, CDR2 SNEGSKA (reference sequence). CDR3 amino acids: CSASGRRGNEQYF. The CDR3 DNA follows: TGCAGTGCTAGCGGGAGGCGGGGGAACGAGCAGTACTTC.

Only a few counts were recorded for this clonotype. This rearrangement joins TRBV4-2 to TRBJ1-5; 8 positions match TRBD1. Germline trimming cut 0 bases from V and 7 bases from J; bases unmatched to any gene: 8. The CDR3 length is 16 residues. Germline lookup yields CDR1 LGHNA and CDR2 YNFKEQ. CDR3 DNA: TGTGCCAGCAGCCAAGATCACCAGGGGGCAAGACAGCCCCAGCATTTT. Translation gives CASSQDHQGARQPQHF.

This clonotype has at least ten counts. The chain is built from TRBV11-2 and TRBJ2-7; 8 bases are a match to TRBD1. Germline CDR1 SGHAT, CDR2 FQNNGV. The CDR3 runs 12 residues. V dropped 6 bases and J dropped 9; count of bases not matched to a gene: 7. The DNA of the CDR3 is TGTGCCAGCAGACCAGGGGGCGCGATGCAGTACTTC. This translates into CASRPGGAMQYF.

V and J are TRBV2 and TRBJ1-4; TRBD1 matches at 7 bases. J lost 8 bases, V lost 9 bases, and 12 bases had no gene match. The CDR3 has 14 amino acids. Germline V gene data show CDR1 as SNHLY and CDR2 as FYNNEI. DNA of the CDR3: TGTGCCAGTCACTTCGACAGGGAGGAGGAAAAACTGTTTTTT. It encodes CASHFDREEEKLFF.

This clonotype was counted at least ten times. The chain is built from TRBV7-2 and TRBJ2-5; 13 bases align to TRBD2. This CDR3 region has 19 residues. Germline lookup yields CDR1 SGHTA and CDR2 FQGNSA. J gave up 2 bases and V 0 bases, and 9 bases lay outside the gene matches. The CDR3 region is CASSLAPPTSGGAQETQYF. The DNA of the CDR3 is TGTGCCAGCAGCTTAGCCCCGCCAACTAGCGGGGGGGCTCAAGAGACCCAGTACTTC.

This clonotype has a handful of counts. This sequence joins TRBV20-1 and TRBJ2-5; 8 bases are shared with TRBD2. The CDR3 contains 15 residues. V was pared by 3 bases and J by 5 bases, with 11 bases of the junction left unmatched. Germline V gene data show CDR1 as DFQATT and CDR2 as SNEGSKA (reference sequence). The chain's CDR3 is CSASQRAGGFETQYF. The CDR3 DNA sequence: TGCAGTGCTAGCCAAAGGGCGGGGGGTTTCGAGACCCAGTACTTC.

V and J are TRBV29-1 and TRBJ2-3; maybe TRBD2 (5 bases). The V gene lost 4 bases and the J gene lost 5 bases, with 13 bases spanning the gap. The CDR3 is made up of 13 amino acids. Germline CDR1 and CDR2: SQVTM and ANQGSEA. For the CDR3, the DNA is TGCAGCGTTGCGACTACGCGTGGAGATACGCAGTATTTT. Its translation is CSVATTRGDTQYF.

This clonotype was recorded many times. V and J are TRBV7-2 and TRBJ2-3; 11 positions match TRBD2. The CDR3 sequence is 15 residues long. The germline CDR1 and CDR2 sequences are SGHTA and FQGNSA. J was trimmed by 3 bases and V by 5 bases; bases with no gene match: 4. CDR3 protein: CASSISGGGTDTQYF. The CDR3 bases are TGTGCCAGCAGCATTAGCGGGGGGGGTACAGATACGCAGTATTTT.

This clonotype appeared many times. The V gene is TRBV7-2, the J gene TRBJ2-5, with 12 bases lining up with TRBD2. The V segment lost 5 bases and the J segment 7 bases; nucleotides outside the gene matches: 8. CDR1 and CDR2 (germline): SGHTA, FQGNSA. The CDR3 loop spans 15 amino acids. CDR3 DNA sequence: TGTGCCAGCAGCCTGACTAGCGGGGGCCACCTGACCCAGTACTTC. It yields the protein CASSLTSGGHLTQYF.

This clonotype was counted between two and nine times. The chain recombines TRBV20-1 with TRBJ2-7; no reliable D call. Trimming pared 6 bases from V and 5 bases from J, leaving 14 bases between. Germline V gene sequence: CDR1 DFQATT, CDR2 SNEGSKA (reference sequence). There are 12 residues in the CDR3. The CDR3 loop is CSATWVLHEQYF. The CDR3 nucleotides are TGCAGTGCCACGTGGGTGTTACACGAGCAGTACTTC.

This clonotype was counted once. The V gene is TRBV7-2, the J gene TRBJ2-3, with D possibly TRBD2 on 5 matching bases. The V end was cut by 3 bases, the J end by 0 bases, with 13 bases between. Germline V gene lookup returns CDR1 SGHTA and CDR2 FQGNSA. CDR3 length: 16 residues. The CDR3 loop is CASSFAKRQSTDTQYF. In DNA, the CDR3 is TGTGCCAGCAGCTTTGCGAAGCGGCAAAGCACAGATACGCAGTATTTT. The full variable domain, with the rest looked up from reference TRBV7-2 and TRBJ2-3, is GAGVSQSPSNKVTEKGKDVELRCDPISGHTALYWYRQSLGQGLEFLIYFQGNSAPDKSGLPSDRFSAERTGGSVSTLTIQRTQQEDSAVYLCASSFAKRQSTDTQYFGPGTRLTVL.

This clonotype was counted ten times or more. The chain is built from TRBV12-5 and TRBJ1-5, with TRBD1 matching over 7 bases. Per the germline V gene, CDR1 is LGHNT and CDR2 is FRNRAP. This CDR3 spans 21 amino acids. J lost 0 bases, V lost 7 bases, and 24 bases had no gene match. CDR3 coding DNA: TGTGCTAGTGCCGTTTTCGAGGGGACAGCTTTCTATCGATATAGCAATCAGCCCCAGCATTTT. It encodes CASAVFEGTAFYRYSNQPQHF.

The gene calls are TRBV7-9 and TRBJ2-2; D is undetermined. The CDR3 loop spans 14 amino acids. V shed 0 bases and J shed 1 base, with 3 bases lying between them. Germline V CDR1 and CDR2: SEHNR, FQNEAQ (reference sequence). The chain's CDR3 is CASSLAKNTGELFF. CDR3 nucleotide sequence: TGTGCCAGCAGCTTAGCGAAGAACACCGGGGAGCTGTTTTTT.

The chain joins TRBV27 to TRBJ1-4; tentative D call: TRBD1 (6 bases). Germline V CDR1 and CDR2: MNHEY, SMNVEV (reference sequence). This CDR3 region has 14 residues. V shed 6 bases and J shed 3 bases, with 11 bases lying between them. The CDR3 sequence is CASRQTGPNEKLFF. In nucleotides, the CDR3 is TGTGCCAGCAGACAGACAGGACCTAATGAAAAACTGTTTTTT. The variable domain in full, with the rest retrieved from reference TRBV27 and TRBJ1-4, is EAQVTQNPRYLITVTGKKLTVTCSQNMNHEYMSWYRQDPGLGLRQIYYSMNVEVTDKGDVPEGYKVSRKEKRNFPLILESPSPNQTSLYFCASRQTGPNEKLFFGSGTQLSVL.

This clonotype was seen repeatedly, ten times or more. The DNA of the CDR3 is TGTGCCAGCAGCTTAGACTCTAGCGCAAACGGCTACGAGCAGTACTTC. Amino acids: CASSLDSSANGYEQYF. V gene TRBV7-2 combines with J gene TRBJ2-7; the D gene is possibly TRBD2 (6 bases). There are 16 residues in the CDR3. The germline gives CDR1 SGHTA, CDR2 FQGNSA. V lost 1 base to trimming and J lost 3 bases, with 16 bases between them.

The chain has TRBV5-1 and TRBJ2-7; TRBD1 or TRBD2 may be the D gene (5 bases each). The CDR3 spans 15 residues. V was shortened by 4 bases and J by 4 bases, with 18 bases between the two germline ends. From germline, CDR1 is SGHRS and CDR2 YFSETQ. The CDR3 loop reads CASSNPRGNIYEQYF. The CDR3 DNA reads TGCGCCAGCAGCAACCCGAGGGGAAACATTTACGAGCAGTACTTC. Full variable domain (outside the CDR3, taken from reference TRBV5-1 and TRBJ2-7): KAGVTQTPRYLIKTRGQQVTLSCSPISGHRSVSWYQQTPGQGLQFLFEYFSETQRNKGNFPGRFSGRQFSNSRSEMNVSTLELGDSALYLCASSNPRGNIYEQYFGPGTRLTVT.

The CDR3 region has the DNA TGTGCCTGTCGCATAAGCTCCTACAATGAGCAGTTCTTC. Its protein product is CACRISSYNEQFF. V gene TRBV30 combines with J gene TRBJ2-1; no firm D call. The ends were cut back, 6 bases at V and 0 bases at J, with 9 bases in the middle. Germline CDR1 is GTSNPN and CDR2 is SVGIG (reference sequence). This CDR3 spans 13 amino acids.

This clonotype was observed many times. The chain links TRBV6-2 or TRBV6-3 to TRBJ2-1; tentative D call: TRBD1 (6 bases). The V gene lost 2 bases and the J gene lost 9 bases, with 14 bases spanning the gap. Germline V CDR1 and CDR2: MNHEY, SVGEGT. This CDR3 has 14 amino acids. CDR3: CASSYLTGSGEQFF. The CDR3 DNA reads as TGTGCCAGCAGTTACCTCACAGGGTCGGGTGAGCAGTTCTTC.

This clonotype showed up many times. The chain carries TRBV7-2 and TRBJ1-1, with unresolved D. In germline, CDR1 is SGHTA, CDR2 FQGNSA. Between the trimmed V and J ends, which lost 1 base and 1 base, there was a span of 10 bases. The CDR3 totals 15 residues. For the CDR3, the DNA is TGTGCCAGCAGCTTAGGAGGGTCCAGGAACACTGAAGCTTTCTTT. This encodes CASSLGGSRNTEAFF.